The 12 T cell receptor beta chains below all came from one sample that was sequenced in a study of blood T cell repertoires in COVID-19. Repertoires were generated with immunoSEQ multiplex PCR, while TCRdb's copy carries only in-frame clones and drops some. This table holds about 210,000 clones, 65% to 85% found once. The source material was peripheral blood. The origin of the receptors is a human donor in a cohort sampled during active COVID-19.

The chain uses TRBV3-1 (or the pseudogene TRBV3-2) and TRBJ2-7, with 9 positions matching TRBD2. V gave up 0 bases and J gave up 4 bases; unmatched junction bases: 7. The germline CDR1 and CDR2 sequences are LGHDT and YNNKEL (reference sequence). This CDR3 comprises 16 residues. The CDR3 sequence: CASSQDRASGVYEQYF. The CDR3 bases are TGTGCCAGCAGCCAAGATCGGGCTAGCGGGGTATACGAGCAGTACTTC.

The chain combines TRBV12-3 or TRBV12-4 with TRBJ1-2; the D is unclear. The CDR3 loop spans 12 amino acids. Trimming removed 3 bases from V and 4 bases from J, with 6 bases in between. The CDR3 loop is CASSFDTYGYTF. Written as DNA, the CDR3 is TGTGCCAGCAGTTTTGACACCTATGGCTACACCTTC.

The chain uses TRBV6-5 and TRBJ2-3; 10 bases fit TRBD2. The junction had 3 bases not matched to a gene; V was cut back by 6 bases and J by 0 bases. Germline V lookup: CDR1 MNHEY, CDR2 SVGAGI. This CDR3 comprises 15 residues. The CDR3 is CASRWTSGSTDTQYF. The CDR3 bases are TGTGCCAGCAGATGGACTAGCGGTAGCACAGATACGCAGTATTTT.

A single count supports this clone. The chain has TRBV28 and TRBJ2-2; TRBD2 aligns across 8 bases. Germline lookup yields CDR1 MDHEN and CDR2 SYDVKM. V was clipped by 8 bases and J by 7 bases; unmatched bases: 9. The CDR3 spans 14 residues. CDR3 sequence reads: CASQGGGINGELFF. As DNA, the CDR3 is TGTGCCAGCCAAGGCGGGGGGATCAACGGGGAGCTGTTTTTT. The whole variable domain, remainder taken from reference TRBV28 and TRBJ2-2, is DVKVTQSSRYLVKRTGEKVFLECVQDMDHENMFWYRQDPGLGLRLIYFSYDVKMKEKGDIPEGYSVSREKKERFSLILESASTNQTSMYLCASQGGGINGELFFGEGSRLTVL.

This clone was seen once. This sequence joins TRBV5-1 and TRBJ2-5, with D possibly matching TRBD1 (6 bases). Germline CDR1 reads SGHRS; CDR2 reads YFSETQ. V gave up 3 bases and J gave up 1 base, with 10 bases separating them. The CDR3 sequence is 14 residues long. The DNA for the CDR3 is TGCGCCAGCAGCTCGGGACAATCCCAAGAGACCCAGTACTTC. Protein sequence: CASSSGQSQETQYF.

The chain carries TRBV7-9 and TRBJ1-2; tentatively, D is TRBD1 (6 bases). The CDR3 sequence is 13 residues long. V was clipped by 8 bases and J by 3 bases, with 13 bases between them. CDR1 is SEHNR, CDR2 FQNEAQ, per germline (reference sequence). CDR3 amino acids: CASATGSDYGYTF. The CDR3 DNA follows: TGTGCCAGCGCAACAGGGTCGGACTATGGCTACACCTTC.

The rearrangement joins TRBV5-1 to TRBJ2-3, with D unresolved. The V gene lost 0 bases and the J gene lost 1 base, with 6 bases spanning the gap. Germline loops: CDR1 SGHRS, CDR2 YFSETQ. This CDR3 comprises 14 residues. The CDR3 nucleotides read TGCGCCAGCAGCTTGGACCCGGGCACAGATACGCAGTATTTT. Translating gives CASSLDPGTDTQYF. The full variable domain, rest sourced from reference TRBV5-1 and TRBJ2-3, is KAGVTQTPRYLIKTRGQQVTLSCSPISGHRSVSWYQQTPGQGLQFLFEYFSETQRNKGNFPGRFSGRQFSNSRSEMNVSTLELGDSALYLCASSLDPGTDTQYFGPGTRLTVL.

The chain links TRBV18 to TRBJ2-1, with D possibly being TRBD1 (6 bases). Trimming took 3 bases from V and 10 from J, leaving 13 bases between them. Germline CDR1 reads KGHSH; CDR2 reads LQKENI. This CDR3 has 13 amino acids. CDR3 DNA sequence: TGTGCCAGCTCACCGCTTTCTGACAGGGAGCAGTTCTTC. This gives the protein CASSPLSDREQFF. Combining the CDR3 with reference TRBV18 and TRBJ2-1 gives the whole variable domain NAGVMQNPRHLVRRRGQEARLRCSPMKGHSHVYWYRQLPEEGLKFMVYLQKENIIDESGMPKERFSAEFPKEGPSILRIQQVVRGDSAAYFCASSPLSDREQFFGPGTRLTVL.

This clone was found many times. The chain recombines TRBV4-2 with TRBJ1-3; 9 bases match TRBD1. V gave up 0 bases and J gave up 4 bases; unmatched junction bases: 19. Germline CDR1 is LGHNA and CDR2 is YNFKEQ. CDR3 size: 21 residues. The CDR3 nucleotides are TGTGCCAGCAGCCAAGAGGTGGGACAGGGCTATGCTCCTCGGGGAGGAAACACCATATATTTT. Translated: CASSQEVGQGYAPRGGNTIYF.

This clone was seen a few times. V gene TRBV27 combines with J gene TRBJ1-2, with TRBD1 matching 8 bases. The CDR3 extends over 13 amino acids. Germline CDR1 is MNHEY and CDR2 is SMNVEV (reference sequence). V gave up 2 bases and J gave up 7 bases; unmatched junction bases: 3. DNA of the CDR3: TGTGCCAGCAGTTTACAGACAGGGGTTGGCTACACCTTC. The encoded protein is CASSLQTGVGYTF.

This chain uses TRBV7-9 with TRBJ1-2; TRBD1 matches 10 bases. V shed 2 bases, J shed 4 bases, and the junction held 7 bases outside the gene matches. Germline CDR1 and CDR2: SEHNR and FQNEAQ (reference sequence). CDR3 length: 16 amino acids. Written as DNA, the CDR3 is TGTGCCAGCAGCTTATTAGACAGGGGGCAACCCTATGGCTACACCTTC. Its translation: CASSLLDRGQPYGYTF.

This clone occurred a few times. The V gene is TRBV5-4, the J gene TRBJ1-5, with 7 bases that match TRBD1. The J segment lost 3 bases and the V segment lost 5 bases, leaving 11 bases of the junction unmatched. CDR3 length equals 16 residues. Germline V lookup: CDR1 SGHNT, CDR2 YYREEE (reference sequence). The CDR3 loop reads CASSSTRGSINQPQHF. CDR3 DNA sequence: TGTGCCAGCAGTTCCACCAGGGGGTCAATCAATCAGCCCCAGCATTTT. The full variable domain, rest sourced from reference TRBV5-4 and TRBJ1-5, is ETGVTQSPTHLIKTRGQQVTLRCSSQSGHNTVSWYQQALGQGPQFIFQYYREEENGRGNFPPRFSGLQFPNYSSELNVNALELDDSALYLCASSSTRGSINQPQHFGDGTRLSIL.